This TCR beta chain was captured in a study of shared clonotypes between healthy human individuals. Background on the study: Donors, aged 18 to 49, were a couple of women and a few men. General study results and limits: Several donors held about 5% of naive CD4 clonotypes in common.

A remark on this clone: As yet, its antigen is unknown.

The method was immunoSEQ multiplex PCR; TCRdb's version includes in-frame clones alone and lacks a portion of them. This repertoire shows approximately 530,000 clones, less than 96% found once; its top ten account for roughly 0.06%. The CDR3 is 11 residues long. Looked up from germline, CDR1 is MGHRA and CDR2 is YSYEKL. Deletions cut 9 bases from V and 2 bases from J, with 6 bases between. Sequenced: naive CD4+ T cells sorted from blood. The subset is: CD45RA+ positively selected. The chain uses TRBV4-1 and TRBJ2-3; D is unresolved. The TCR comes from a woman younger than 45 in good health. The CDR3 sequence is CASSFTDTQYF. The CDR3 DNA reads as TGCGCCAGTTCTTTCACAGATACGCAGTATTTT.